This T cell receptor (beta chain) was identified during a study of CD8 T cells in ankylosing spondylitis. Points from the study as a whole: Ankylosing spondylitis blood appeared to carry a characteristic TCR beta motif of roughly 8 highly homologous variants. Clones linked with disease were CD8+ and fairly uncommon in the peripheral blood.

This clonotype was counted only a few times. Antigen unknown. TCRdb reprocessed the 5' RACE reads with MiXCR, giving one entry per CDR3 protein. This table holds 700,000 to 1,000,000 distinct CDR3 sequences, approximately 12% found once. The sequence was obtained from a male donor with ankylosing spondylitis. The sample comprised blood, either unsorted or a sorted T cell fraction (not recorded which).

The DNA for the CDR3 is TGCAGTGCTAGAGATCCACAGGGGGACGAAAAACTGTTTTTT. This translates into CSARDPQGDEKLFF. This chain uses TRBV20-1 with TRBJ1-4; the match to TRBD1 covers 8 bases. V trimming: 0 bases; J trimming: 8 bases; junction bases outside the gene matches: 5. This CDR3 region has 14 residues. Germline loops: CDR1 DFQATT, CDR2 SNEGSKA (reference sequence).